This is a list of T cell receptor delta chains from one sample in a study of DNA immune sequencing with unique molecular identifiers. TCRdb redid clone calling on the multiplex PCR reads using CATT. Among roughly 2,300 delta-chain clones listed, 14% were seen once. The sequenced material came from gamma-delta T cells enriched from blood buffy coat, or unenriched PBMCs (not recorded which). The receptors derive from a human donor in good health. Each CDR3 is given with its conserved first and last residue. A D gene is named only where the DNA matches it firmly. Rows give clone size only sometimes, using once, few, many, or a class for an expanded clone.

CDR3nt: TGTGCCTTTAAACCCGCCCTCTTAAGGAGGGGGATAAAGGGTGCCGATAAACTCATCTTT; CDR3aa: CAFKPALLRRGIKGADKLIF; v_gene: TRDV3; d_gene: TRDD3; abundance: medium-sized; j_gene: TRDJ1; len: 20
CDR3nt: TGTGCCTGTGACCCCCTTGGACTAAATACTGGGGGAGACTACACCGATAAACTCATCTTT; CDR3aa: CACDPLGLNTGGDYTDKLIF; v_gene: TRDV2; d_gene: TRDD3; abundance: medium-sized; j_gene: TRDJ1; len: 20
CDR3nt: TGTGCCTGTGACACCGGCACTGGGGGCCCCACCGATAAACTCATCTTT; CDR3aa: CACDTGTGGPTDKLIF; v_gene: TRDV2; d_gene: TRDD3; abundance: few; j_gene: TRDJ1; len: 16
CDR3nt: TGTGCCTGTGACACCGAGGCTGGGGGATACGAACCACTCATCTTT; CDR3aa: CACDTEAGGYEPLIF; v_gene: TRDV2; d_gene: TRDD3; abundance: medium-sized; j_gene: TRDJ1; len: 15
CDR3nt: TGTGCCTGTGACGCAGGCTATAAACTCATCTTT; CDR3aa: CACDAGYKLIF; v_gene: TRDV2; d_gene: .; abundance: medium-sized; j_gene: TRDJ1; len: 11
CDR3nt: TGTGCTCTTGGGGGCGCCTCATCGTACACCGATAAACTCATCTTT; CDR3aa: CALGGASSYTDKLIF; v_gene: TRDV1; d_gene: .; abundance: few; j_gene: TRDJ1; len: 15
CDR3nt: TGTGCCTGTGACACCCGATACTCCTACAGTCGATCTACTGGGGGAACCTGGGACACCCGACAGATGTTTTTC; CDR3aa: CACDTRYSYSRSTGGTWDTRQMFF; v_gene: TRDV2; d_gene: TRDD3; abundance: few; j_gene: TRDJ3; len: 24
CDR3nt: TGTGCCTGTGACAAACTGGGGGACCTGTACACCGATAAACTCATCTTT; CDR3aa: CACDKLGDLYTDKLIF; v_gene: TRDV2; d_gene: TRDD3; abundance: medium-sized; j_gene: TRDJ1; len: 16
CDR3nt: TGTGCCTGTGACTCCCTCCTGGGGGCTCCCAACACCGATAAACTCATCTTT; CDR3aa: CACDSLLGAPNTDKLIF; v_gene: TRDV2; d_gene: TRDD3; abundance: large; j_gene: TRDJ1; len: 17
CDR3nt: TGTGCCTGTGACACCGTTGGGGGATACGCTGGGACCGATAAACTCATCTTT; CDR3aa: CACDTVGGYAGTDKLIF; v_gene: TRDV2; d_gene: TRDD3; abundance: hyperexpanded; j_gene: TRDJ1; len: 17
CDR3nt: TGTGCCTGTGATACCGTACTGGGGGATACGAAGTACACCGATAAACTCATCTTT; CDR3aa: CACDTVLGDTKYTDKLIF; v_gene: TRDV2; d_gene: TRDD3; abundance: medium-sized; j_gene: TRDJ1; len: 18
CDR3nt: TGTGCCTGTGACAAAATACTGGGGAGCTCCTGGGACACCCGACAGATGTTTTTC; CDR3aa: CACDKILGSSWDTRQMFF; v_gene: TRDV2; d_gene: TRDD3; abundance: large; j_gene: TRDJ3; len: 18
CDR3nt: TGTGCCTGTGACACCGTTGCTGGTCTGGGGGATGAGTTCCCCGATAAACTCATCTTT; CDR3aa: CACDTVAGLGDEFPDKLIF; v_gene: TRDV2; d_gene: TRDD3; abundance: medium-sized; j_gene: TRDJ1; len: 19
CDR3nt: TGTGCCTGTGACACTGTCCTACCTGGGGGACAGAGGACCGATAAACTCATCTTT; CDR3aa: CACDTVLPGGQRTDKLIF; v_gene: TRDV2; d_gene: TRDD3; abundance: medium-sized; j_gene: TRDJ1; len: 18
CDR3nt: TGTGCCTGTGACACCATCCAGGTGGGGGATACTCTTGCCGATAAACTCATCTTT; CDR3aa: CACDTIQVGDTLADKLIF; v_gene: TRDV2; d_gene: TRDD3; abundance: few; j_gene: TRDJ1; len: 18
CDR3nt: TGTGCCTGTGACACCGTGTTTACTGGGGCCCCACAACCGGATAAACTCATCTTT; CDR3aa: CACDTVFTGAPQPDKLIF; v_gene: TRDV2; d_gene: TRDD3; abundance: .; j_gene: TRDJ1; len: 18
CDR3nt: TGTGCTCTTGGGGAGCGTATTAAACTCATCTTT; CDR3aa: CALGERIKLIF; v_gene: TRDV1; d_gene: .; abundance: medium-sized; j_gene: TRDJ1; len: 11
CDR3nt: TGTGCCTGTGACACCGCTGGGGATAGGGCCTGGGACACCCGACAGATGTTTTTC; CDR3aa: CACDTAGDRAWDTRQMFF; v_gene: TRDV2; d_gene: TRDD3; abundance: medium-sized; j_gene: TRDJ3; len: 18
CDR3nt: TGTGCCTGTGACACGATGAAGCTGGGGGATCTTCAACTCACCGATAAACTCATCTTT; CDR3aa: CACDTMKLGDLQLTDKLIF; v_gene: TRDV2; d_gene: TRDD3; abundance: many; j_gene: TRDJ1; len: 19
CDR3nt: TGTGCTCTTGGGGAACCATCCACCTTCCTACGGGTGTGGGGGATTCCGTACACCGATAAACTCATCTTT; CDR3aa: CALGEPSTFLRVWGIPYTDKLIF; v_gene: TRDV1; d_gene: .; abundance: few; j_gene: TRDJ1; len: 23
CDR3nt: TGTGCCTGTGACACTCTGGGGGATGGAAAGTACACCGATAAACTCATCTTT; CDR3aa: CACDTLGDGKYTDKLIF; v_gene: TRDV2; d_gene: TRDD3; abundance: hyperexpanded; j_gene: TRDJ1; len: 17
CDR3nt: TGTGCCTTCGGCTACCTATCCCCGTTACTGGGGGATTTCCCCGATAAACTCATCTTT; CDR3aa: CAFGYLSPLLGDFPDKLIF; v_gene: TRDV3; d_gene: TRDD3; abundance: medium-sized; j_gene: TRDJ1; len: 19
CDR3nt: TGTGCTCTTGGGGAATATCAAATTTTGACCCCCTACTCCCCAATGAGGGGGGTTCCGTACACCGATAAACTCATCTTT; CDR3aa: CALGEYQILTPYSPMRGVPYTDKLIF; v_gene: TRDV1; d_gene: .; abundance: medium-sized; j_gene: TRDJ1; len: 26
CDR3nt: TGTGCCTGTGACACCGTAGAAGTCACCGATAAACTCATCTTT; CDR3aa: CACDTVEVTDKLIF; v_gene: TRDV2; d_gene: .; abundance: medium-sized; j_gene: TRDJ1; len: 14
CDR3nt: TGTGCCTGTGATCCTGTTGGGGGGGCCAAGGACGATAAACTCATCTTT; CDR3aa: CACDPVGGAKDDKLIF; v_gene: TRDV2; d_gene: .; abundance: medium-sized; j_gene: TRDJ1; len: 16
CDR3nt: TGTGCCTCCGCAAACCCCTACGCTGGATACGCACCCGGGGTGGACACCGATAAACTCATCTTT; CDR3aa: CASANPYAGYAPGVDTDKLIF; v_gene: TRDV3; d_gene: TRDD3; abundance: medium-sized; j_gene: TRDJ1; len: 21
CDR3nt: TGTGCCTGTGACGCCTGGGGGACGAGCTCCTGGGACACCCGACAGATGTTTTTC; CDR3aa: CACDAWGTSSWDTRQMFF; v_gene: TRDV2; d_gene: TRDD3; abundance: medium-sized; j_gene: TRDJ3; len: 18
CDR3nt: TGTGCCTGTGACACCGTAAAACTGGGGGATACTGGGACCGATAAACTCATCTTT; CDR3aa: CACDTVKLGDTGTDKLIF; v_gene: TRDV2; d_gene: TRDD3; abundance: large; j_gene: TRDJ1; len: 18
CDR3nt: TGTGCCTGTGACACCGTGGGGACTTCCTACCCGTACACCGATAAACTCATCTTT; CDR3aa: CACDTVGTSYPYTDKLIF; v_gene: TRDV2; d_gene: TRDD2; abundance: medium-sized; j_gene: TRDJ1; len: 18
CDR3nt: TGTGCCTGTGACACCGTCCCAGAACTGGGGGATACGCGCACCGATAAACTCATCTTT; CDR3aa: CACDTVPELGDTRTDKLIF; v_gene: TRDV2; d_gene: TRDD3; abundance: large; j_gene: TRDJ1; len: 19
CDR3nt: TGTGCCTGTGACACCGTGGGGGGATCCCCTTACCTTTACACCGATAAACTCATCTTT; CDR3aa: CACDTVGGSPYLYTDKLIF; v_gene: TRDV2; d_gene: TRDD3; abundance: .; j_gene: TRDJ1; len: 19
CDR3nt: TGTGCCTGTGACCCCGTACTGGGGGATGCGAAAGGGAGAGGACCCGATAAACTCATCTTT; CDR3aa: CACDPVLGDAKGRGPDKLIF; v_gene: TRDV2; d_gene: TRDD3; abundance: large; j_gene: TRDJ1; len: 20
CDR3nt: TGCTCTGGGGAAAAACTAAAACTCATCTTT; CDR3aa: CSGEKLKLIF; v_gene: TRDV1; d_gene: .; abundance: .; j_gene: TRDJ1; len: 10
CDR3nt: TGTGCTCTTGGGCCTGGGGTACCCGGGGTCATGTACACCGATAAACTCATCTTT; CDR3aa: CALGPGVPGVMYTDKLIF; v_gene: TRDV1; d_gene: .; abundance: .; j_gene: TRDJ1; len: 18
CDR3nt: TGTGCCTGTGACACCCTTCCGTCACTGGGGGATTACACCGATAAACTCATCTTT; CDR3aa: CACDTLPSLGDYTDKLIF; v_gene: TRDV2; d_gene: TRDD3; abundance: .; j_gene: TRDJ1; len: 18
CDR3nt: TGTGCTCTTGGGGAAGACTCTGTACTGGAGCCCGATAAACTCATCTTT; CDR3aa: CALGEDSVLEPDKLIF; v_gene: TRDV1; d_gene: .; abundance: .; j_gene: TRDJ1; len: 16
CDR3nt: TGTGCCTGTGACACCGTACTGGGGGATACCAGCTCCTGGGACACCCGACAGATGTTTTTC; CDR3aa: CACDTVLGDTSSWDTRQMFF; v_gene: TRDV2; d_gene: TRDD3; abundance: medium-sized; j_gene: TRDJ3; len: 20
CDR3nt: TGTGCCTGTGACACCCTTACTGGGGGACCCTACACCGATAAACTCATCTTT; CDR3aa: CACDTLTGGPYTDKLIF; v_gene: TRDV2; d_gene: TRDD3; abundance: large; j_gene: TRDJ1; len: 17
CDR3nt: TGTGCCTGTGACACCTACGGTTTGTCGGGATACGGGCCCAACACCGATAAACTCATCTTT; CDR3aa: CACDTYGLSGYGPNTDKLIF; v_gene: TRDV2; d_gene: TRDD3; abundance: medium-sized; j_gene: TRDJ1; len: 20